Listed below are T cell receptor beta chains from one sample, sequenced in a study of blood T cell repertoires in COVID-19. Only in-frame clones appear in the TCRdb table, and some are missing; sequencing was by immunoSEQ multiplex PCR. The table records under 300,000 clones, approximately 85% of them present only once. Sequenced sample: peripheral blood. All receptors derive from a man between 45 and 60 years old with acute or convalescent COVID-19. Each CDR3 is given with its conserved first and last residue. D genes are given only for firm matches.

d_call	v_call	j_call	cdr3_aa	cdr3_nt
-	TRBV7-3	TRBJ2-5	CASSFIPGVGQETQYF	TGTGCCAGCAGCTTCATTCCCGGGGTGGGTCAAGAGACCCAGTACTTC
-	TRBV30	TRBJ1-2	CAWWRGGHYGYTF	TGTGCCTGGTGGAGGGGAGGCCATTATGGCTACACCTTC
TRBD2	TRBV5-1	TRBJ2-3	CASSHSGGASDTQYF	TGCGCCAGCAGCCACAGCGGGGGGGCGTCAGATACGCAGTATTTT
-	TRBV19	TRBJ1-5	CASSFGQGSQPQHF	TGTGCCAGTAGTTTCGGACAAGGGTCTCAGCCCCAGCATTTT
TRBD2	TRBV7-9	TRBJ2-5	CASSPSGGNQETQYF	TGTGCCAGCAGCCCTAGCGGGGGCAACCAAGAGACCCAGTACTTC
TRBD2	TRBV11-2	TRBJ2-1	CASSLSGLAGGPYNEQFF	TGTGCCAGCAGCCTATCGGGACTAGCGGGGGGGCCCTACAATGAGCAGTTCTTC
-	TRBV5-1	TRBJ2-7	CASSLSGGSYEQYF	TGCGCCAGCAGCTTGTCTGGCGGCTCCTACGAGCAGTACTTC
-	TRBV5-1	TRBJ1-1	CASSLGAANTEAFF	TGCGCCAGCAGCTTGGGGGCAGCTAACACTGAAGCTTTCTTT
-	TRBV6-6	TRBJ1-2	CASSLGVYGYTF	TGTGCCAGCAGCCTGGGAGTCTATGGCTACACCTTC
TRBD1	TRBV7-3	TRBJ1-1	CASSATGTTEAFF	TGTGCCAGCAGCGCGACAGGGACCACTGAAGCTTTCTTT
TRBD1	TRBV3-1/TRBV3-2	TRBJ1-1	CASSQETGGTEAFF	TGTGCCAGCAGCCAAGAGACAGGGGGCACTGAAGCTTTCTTT
-	TRBV11-3	TRBJ1-5	CASSFKQPQHF	TGTGCCAGCAGCTTTAAACAGCCCCAGCATTTT
-	TRBV5-1	TRBJ1-2	CASSFDTNYGYTF	TGCGCCAGCAGCTTTGACACTAACTATGGCTACACCTTC
-	TRBV6-6	TRBJ2-2	CASSYAATGELFF	TGTGCCAGCAGTTATGCGGCCACCGGGGAGCTGTTTTTT
TRBD2	TRBV3-1/TRBV3-2	TRBJ2-5	CASSQLAGGGQETQYF	TGTGCCAGCAGCCAGCTAGCGGGAGGGGGGCAAGAGACCCAGTACTTC
-	TRBV27	TRBJ1-6	CASSLRWDYSPLHF	TGTGCCAGCAGTTTAAGGTGGGACTATTCACCCCTCCACTTT
TRBD1	TRBV7-9	TRBJ1-5	CASSSESGQGQHF	TGTGCCAGCAGCTCCGAGAGTGGACAGGGCCAGCATTTT
-	TRBV4-2	TRBJ2-7	CASSQSTYEQYF	TGTGCCAGCAGCCAATCTACCTACGAGCAGTACTTC
TRBD2	TRBV11-1	TRBJ2-1	CASSPSGRRSYNEQFF	TGTGCCAGCAGCCCTAGCGGGAGGCGATCCTACAATGAGCAGTTCTTC
-	TRBV7-9	TRBJ2-3	CASSLLGFTDTQYF	TGTGCCAGCAGCTTGCTGGGCTTCACAGATACGCAGTATTTT
-	TRBV24-1	TRBJ2-2	CATSGPPTGLKPNTGELFF	TGTGCCACCAGTGGTCCCCCAACAGGGCTCAAACCTAACACCGGGGAGCTGTTTTTT
-	TRBV24-1	TRBJ2-1	CATSDRVEQFF	TGTGCCACCAGTGACAGGGTAGAGCAGTTCTTC
-	TRBV5-1	TRBJ1-6	CASSLSLGATGNSPLHF	TGCGCCAGCAGCTTGAGCTTGGGGGCGACGGGGAATTCACCCCTCCACTTT